One and the same sample provided the 30 T cell receptor beta chains below, sequenced in a study of radiotherapy plus CTLA-4 blockade in lung cancer. The table came from immunoSEQ multiplex PCR; TCRdb's copy has only in-frame clones and leaves some out. This sample has nearly 95,000 clones, with around 84% found just once. Source: peripheral blood, taken from a patient treated with radiotherapy plus ipilimumab. These receptors originate from a human donor with non-small cell lung cancer that progressed on radiotherapy plus ipilimumab.

This chain uses TRBV2 with TRBJ2-1; D possibly corresponds to TRBD1 (6 bases). Germline assignment: CDR1 SNHLY and CDR2 FYNNEI. This CDR3 is 12 amino acids long. Trimming shortened V by 6 bases and J by 9 bases, and 12 bases separated the two germline ends. CDR3 residues: CASRVTGVEQFF. CDR3 nucleotides: TGTGCCAGCAGGGTGACAGGCGTTGAGCAGTTCTTC.

The chain has TRBV5-6 and TRBJ2-7; TRBD2 matches 7 bases. Per germline, CDR1 SGHDT and CDR2 YYEEEE. Unmatched junction bases numbered 7, after V lost 2 bases and J lost 2 bases. The CDR3 is 15 residues long. CDR3 nucleotides: TGTGCCAGCAGCTTAGTAGCAGCGGGACCCTACGAGCAGTACTTC. Translated: CASSLVAAGPYEQYF.

The CDR3 DNA reads TGTGCCAGCAGTATAACAGGGAACTCGGACTATGGCTACACCTTC. Translating gives CASSITGNSDYGYTF. The V and J genes are TRBV27 and TRBJ1-2, with a weak D call TRBD1 (6 bases). Germline values: CDR1 MNHEY, CDR2 SMNVEV (reference sequence). Trimming pared 5 bases from V and 3 bases from J, leaving 16 bases between. This CDR3 has 15 residues.

The rearrangement joins TRBV30 to TRBJ2-1; D unclear. Trimming removed 5 bases at V and 3 bases at J, with 17 bases between. Germline values: CDR1 GTSNPN, CDR2 SVGIG (reference sequence). The CDR3 is 15 residues long. This CDR3 reads CAWSRLARHYNEQFF. In nucleotides, the CDR3 is TGTGCCTGGTCCCGTCTCGCGAGACACTACAATGAGCAGTTCTTC. Together with reference TRBV30 and TRBJ2-1, the CDR3 gives the full variable domain: SQTIHQWPATLVQPVGSPLSLECTVEGTSNPNLYWYRQAAGRGLQLLFYSVGIGQISSEVPQNLSASRPQDRQFILSSKKLLLSDSGFYLCAWSRLARHYNEQFFGPGTRLTVL.

This clone was counted once. V usage is TRBV6-6 and J usage is TRBJ2-1, with 10 nucleotides matching TRBD1. The V gene's germline CDR1 is MNHNY and CDR2 SVGAGI (reference sequence). The junction had 10 bases not matched to a gene; V was cut back by 6 bases and J by 8 bases. The CDR3 consists of 15 residues. CDR3: CASRKPGTGVDEQFF. CDR3 nucleotide sequence: TGTGCCAGCAGAAAGCCCGGGACAGGGGTCGATGAGCAGTTCTTC.

The gene calls are TRBV7-9 and TRBJ2-7; tentatively, D is TRBD1 (5 bases). V lost 5 bases and J lost 3, with 14 bases in between. Germline CDR1 and CDR2: SEHNR and FQNEAQ (reference sequence). The CDR3 covers 14 residues. CDR3 residues: CASSNRQKHYEQYF. Here the CDR3 DNA reads TGTGCCAGCAGCAATAGACAGAAGCACTACGAGCAGTACTTC.

This rearrangement joins TRBV2 to TRBJ1-5; 10 positions match TRBD1. Germline V gene data show CDR1 as SNHLY and CDR2 as FYNNEI. The CDR3 extends over 16 amino acids. The J segment lost 3 bases and the V segment lost 5 bases, leaving 7 bases of the junction unmatched. The CDR3 is CASSSRQGAINQPQHF. In DNA, the CDR3 is TGTGCCAGCAGTTCCCGACAGGGGGCTATCAATCAGCCCCAGCATTTT. The full variable domain, in which reference TRBV2 and TRBJ1-5 provide the parts outside the CDR3, is EPEVTQTPSHQVTQMGQEVILRCVPISNHLYFYWYRQILGQKVEFLVSFYNNEISEKSEIFDDQFSVERPDGSNFTLKIRSTKLEDSAMYFCASSSRQGAINQPQHFGDGTRLSIL.

This clone was observed a single time. V and J are TRBV6-1 and TRBJ1-2, with D perhaps matching TRBD1 (5 bases). Deletions cut 3 bases from V and 4 bases from J, with 12 bases between. Germline assignment: CDR1 MNHNS and CDR2 SASEGT. This CDR3 region has 14 residues. In nucleotides, the CDR3 is TGTGCCAGCAGTGAGCGGGACGGGCCCTATGGCTACACCTTC. Translated, it gives CASSERDGPYGYTF.

The table lists this clone with a few counts. J is TRBJ1-5 and V is TRBV28, with D perhaps matching TRBD1 (5 bases). The CDR3 spans 15 residues. The V gene's germline CDR1 is MDHEN and CDR2 SYDVKM. V shed 4 bases and J shed 5 bases, with 15 bases lying between them. Here the CDR3 DNA reads TGTGCCAGCAGTTATGCCGGGACTGAGGATCAGCCCCAGCATTTT. Translated, it gives CASSYAGTEDQPQHF.

The chain employs TRBV7-9 and TRBJ2-2; unclear D gene. This CDR3 is 12 amino acids long. Germline CDR1 and CDR2: SEHNR and FQNEAQ (reference sequence). The V gene lost 3 bases and the J gene lost 8 bases, with 7 bases spanning the gap. As DNA, the CDR3 is TGTGCCAGCAGCTTTACTGAGGGGGAGCTGTTTTTT. It specifies CASSFTEGELFF.

This chain uses TRBV18 with TRBJ1-5, with TRBD1 matching 7 bases. J was trimmed by 4 bases and V by 2 bases; bases with no gene match: 5. This CDR3 spans 15 amino acids. CDR1 is KGHSH and CDR2 is LQKENI in the germline V gene. The CDR3 protein is CASSPAGTVNQPQHF. DNA of the CDR3: TGTGCCAGCTCACCAGCCGGGACAGTTAATCAGCCCCAGCATTTT.

V is TRBV4-1 and J is TRBJ1-1; D is perhaps TRBD1 (6 bases). Trimming removed 3 bases from V and 2 bases from J, with 13 bases in between. This CDR3 spans 15 amino acids. Looked up from germline, CDR1 is MGHRA and CDR2 is YSYEKL. CDR3 coding DNA: TGCGCCAGCAGCCATACCGGACAGATCAACACTGAAGCTTTCTTT. Translated: CASSHTGQINTEAFF.

This chain joins TRBV5-1 and TRBJ2-7; 9 positions match TRBD1. J gave up 1 base and V 4 bases, and 6 bases lay outside the gene matches. This CDR3 region has 15 residues. The V gene's germline CDR1 is SGHRS and CDR2 YFSETQ. As DNA, the CDR3 is TGCGCCAGCAGCCCCCGGACAGGGGATTCCTACGAGCAGTACTTC. This gives the protein CASSPRTGDSYEQYF.

The chain employs TRBV5-4 and TRBJ2-1; D not certain. Deletions cut 5 bases from V and 6 bases from J, with 9 bases between. The CDR3 sequence is 12 residues long. CDR1 and CDR2 from the germline V gene are SGHNT and YYREEE (reference sequence). This CDR3 reads CASSSAPNEQFF. The CDR3 nucleotides are TGTGCCAGCAGTTCTGCCCCCAATGAGCAGTTCTTC.

The chain employs TRBV15 and TRBJ2-7; TRBD1 matches 7 bases. Losses at the gene ends were 5 bases for V and 3 bases for J; bases not matched to a gene: 10. Germline lookup yields CDR1 LNHNV and CDR2 YYDKDF (reference sequence). The CDR3 extends over 15 amino acids. The CDR3 protein is CATSRDSKSFYEQYF. The CDR3 nucleotides read TGTGCCACCAGCCGGGACAGTAAAAGTTTCTACGAGCAGTACTTC.

A remark on this clone: This same CDR3 is encoded by further DNA sequences in the sample. The chain couples TRBV7-9 to TRBJ1-2, with 10 bases that match TRBD1. The CDR3 runs to 13 residues. Germline V lookup: CDR1 SEHNR, CDR2 FQNEAQ (reference sequence). Trimming took 4 bases from V and 6 from J; bases not matched to a gene: 2. The CDR3 sequence: CASSYGTGDGYTF. CDR3 DNA sequence: TGTGCCAGCAGCTACGGGACAGGGGATGGCTACACCTTC.

This sequence joins TRBV10-3 and TRBJ2-1, with 8 bases matching TRBD2. Germline CDR1 is ENHRY and CDR2 is SYGVKD. The V segment lost 6 bases and the J segment 8 bases; nucleotides outside the gene matches: 9. There are 14 residues in the CDR3. The CDR3 region is CAIREQREMDEQFF. In nucleotides, the CDR3 is TGTGCCATCAGGGAACAGCGGGAGATGGATGAGCAGTTCTTC.

V gene TRBV6-5 combines with J gene TRBJ2-7, with TRBD2 matching 9 bases. The CDR3 totals 16 residues. In germline, CDR1 is MNHEY, CDR2 SVGAGI. The CDR3 loop is CASSNSGPSGIYEQYV. CDR3 DNA sequence: TGTGCCAGCAGTAACTCTGGGCCTAGCGGGATCTACGAGCAGTACGTC.

The J gene is TRBJ1-1, the V gene TRBV5-4; D remains unclear. V was shortened by 2 bases and J by 5 bases, with 16 bases between the two germline ends. The CDR3 contains 15 residues. The germline gives CDR1 SGHNT, CDR2 YYREEE (reference sequence). CDR3 in amino acids: CASSLGRVSGTEAFF. The CDR3 DNA sequence: TGTGCCAGCAGCTTAGGGAGGGTTTCGGGAACTGAAGCTTTCTTT.

The chain recombines TRBV29-1 with TRBJ2-5; 8 bases are shared with TRBD1. This CDR3 comprises 15 residues. The germline V gene encodes CDR1 SQVTM and CDR2 ANQGSEA. V was clipped by 7 bases and J by 5 bases; unmatched bases: 15. The CDR3 region is CSALGFLNRGETQYF. In nucleotides, the CDR3 is TGCAGCGCATTGGGTTTCTTGAACAGGGGGGAGACCCAGTACTTC.

This clone has just a few counts. Written as DNA, the CDR3 is TGTGCCCCTAAGGGGGGCTCAGGGAGCTCCTACGAGCAGTACGTC. It encodes CAPKGGSGSSYEQYV. This sequence joins TRBV10-3 and TRBJ2-7; D may correspond to TRBD1 or TRBD2 (6 bases each). This CDR3 region has 15 residues. V was cut by 11 bases and J by 0 bases, with 20 bases left in between. Germline V gene lookup returns CDR1 ENHRY and CDR2 SYGVKD.

CDR3 nucleotides: TGTGCCAGCAGCTTGACTAGCGGGAGGTATATCGGGGAGCTGTTTTTT. This sequence encodes CASSLTSGRYIGELFF. The gene calls are TRBV14 and TRBJ2-2, with 13 bases lining up with TRBD2. With V trimmed by 5 bases and J by 7 bases, 7 bases remained unmatched. CDR1 and CDR2 from the germline V gene are SGHDN and FVKESK. This CDR3 spans 16 amino acids. Full variable domain (outside the CDR3, taken from reference TRBV14 and TRBJ2-2): EAGVTQFPSHSVIEKGQTVTLRCDPISGHDNLYWYRRVMGKEIKFLLHFVKESKQDESGMPNNRFLAERTGGTYSTLKVQPAELEDSGVYFCASSLTSGRYIGELFFGEGSRLTVL.

This clone was seen more than once but under ten times. The chain couples TRBV2 to TRBJ2-2; D is unclear. This CDR3 comprises 15 residues. With 0 bases removed from V and 0 bases from J, the gap between germline ends came to 5 bases. Per the germline V gene, CDR1 is SNHLY and CDR2 is FYNNEI. CDR3 residues: CASSEARTNTGELFF. The CDR3, as DNA: TGTGCCAGCAGTGAAGCGCGAACGAACACCGGGGAGCTGTTTTTT.

This chain links TRBV18 with TRBJ2-7; no firm D call. V was shortened by 2 bases and J by 0 bases, with 11 bases between the two germline ends. Germline V CDR1 and CDR2: KGHSH, LQKENI. CDR3 length equals 15 residues. The CDR3 bases are TGTGCCAGCTCACCAGCTACCGCCTCCTCCTACGAGCAGTACTTC. Translating gives CASSPATASSYEQYF.

The CDR3 DNA is TGTGCCAGCAGCCCGACTAGTGCCACAGATACGCAGTATTTT. It is translated as CASSPTSATDTQYF. V gene TRBV7-3 combines with J gene TRBJ2-3; possible D gene TRBD2, 6 bases. Trimming took off 5 bases at V and 2 bases at J, with 11 bases between the two ends. Germline V lookup: CDR1 SGHTA, CDR2 FQGTGA. The CDR3 is 14 residues long.

This sequence joins TRBV2 and TRBJ2-3; 11 bases are a match to TRBD2. Unmatched junction bases numbered 8, after V lost 7 bases and J lost 2 bases. Germline V gene data show CDR1 as SNHLY and CDR2 as FYNNEI. The CDR3 has 16 residues. The CDR3 coding sequence is TGTGCCAGCATCGGAAGACTAGCGGGGTACACAGATACGCAGTATTTT. It specifies CASIGRLAGYTDTQYF.

The chain combines TRBV4-1 with TRBJ2-7; 7 nucleotides align to TRBD2. Germline CDR1 and CDR2: MGHRA and YSYEKL. The junction had 9 bases not matched to a gene; V was cut back by 4 bases and J by 0 bases. There are 16 residues in the CDR3. CDR3 sequence: CASSLGASGDSYEQYF. CDR3 bases: TGCGCCAGCAGCCTTGGGGCTAGCGGAGACTCCTACGAGCAGTACTTC.

CDR3 region: CSVGPSGRTGELFF. As DNA, the CDR3 is TGCAGCGTTGGTCCCAGCGGGAGGACCGGGGAGCTGTTTTTT. The chain has TRBV29-1 and TRBJ2-2, with TRBD2 matching 9 bases. CDR1 and CDR2 from the germline V gene are SQVTM and ANQGSEA. With 4 bases clipped from V and 5 bases from J, the junction kept 5 bases outside the gene matches. The CDR3 runs 14 residues.

The rearrangement uses TRBV10-2 and TRBJ2-1; 8 nucleotides align to TRBD2. The CDR3 totals 13 residues. Trimming took 7 bases from V and 5 from J; bases not matched to a gene: 4. CDR1 is WSHSY, CDR2 SAAADI, per germline. CDR3: CASKTSANNEQFF. DNA of the CDR3: TGCGCCAGCAAGACTAGCGCCAACAATGAGCAGTTCTTC.

J is TRBJ2-5 and V is TRBV5-6; D not resolved. Germline V gives CDR1 SGHDT, CDR2 YYEEEE. The CDR3 covers 13 residues. The V gene lost 0 bases and the J gene lost 5 bases, with 8 bases spanning the gap. The CDR3 protein is CASSLGLEETQYF. Here the CDR3 DNA reads TGTGCCAGCAGCTTGGGGCTAGAGGAGACCCAGTACTTC.